A selection of T cell receptor beta chains follows, all from one sample in a study of OX40 agonist ivuxolimab in advanced cancers. Using immunoSEQ multiplex PCR, the repertoire was profiled, and TCRdb retains in-frame clones only, with some absent. Among over 70,000 clones listed, more than 80% were seen once. The material was CD4+ or CD8+ T cells sorted from blood, obtained in a trial of the OX40 agonist ivuxolimab. The receptors come from an adult with an advanced solid tumor such as melanoma, head and neck, liver or kidney cancer. CDR3s include the opening cysteine and the closing phenylalanine or tryptophan. The D gene is left open where the match is weak. A row's size may be missing; if present it is once, few, many or a size class.

D	size	V	J	DNA	CDR3
NA	NA	TRBV11-2	TRBJ2-7	TGTGCCAGCAGCTTAGCGTCTTTAGGTTCCTACGAGCAGTACTTC	CASSLASLGSYEQYF
TRBD1	NA	TRBV5-1	TRBJ2-2	TGCGCCAGCACACAGGGGACGACAACCACTGGGGAGCTGTTTTTT	CASTQGTTTTGELFF
TRBD2	NA	TRBV4-1	TRBJ2-3	TGCGCCAGCAGTTGGCTAGCGGGAGGCACAGATACGCAGTATTTT	CASSWLAGGTDTQYF
NA	NA	TRBV10-3	TRBJ2-2	TGTGCCATCAGTGACATGAACACCGGGGAGCTGTTTTTT	CAISDMNTGELFF
NA	NA	TRBV19	TRBJ1-1	TGTGCCAGTAGCTTCGCGGGTCCGACTGAAGCTTTCTTT	CASSFAGPTEAFF
NA	NA	TRBV29-1	TRBJ2-2	TGCAGCGTTGAAGATCCTGGTAGTTTCGGGGAGCTGTTTTTT	CSVEDPGSFGELFF
NA	NA	TRBV5-1	TRBJ1-2	TGCGCCAGCAGCTTGGAAGGCGGATATGGCTACACCTTC	CASSLEGGYGYTF
NA	NA	TRBV5-1	TRBJ2-3	TGCGCCAGCAGCTGGGACTCCCCCGCAGATACGCAGTATTTT	CASSWDSPADTQYF
TRBD2	NA	TRBV7-9	TRBJ2-2	TGTGCCAGCAGCTTAGAAGCGGGAGGCACCGGGGAGCTGTTTTTT	CASSLEAGGTGELFF
NA	NA	TRBV9	TRBJ2-3	TGTGCCAGCAGCGTAGAACTCGACACAGATACGCAGTATTTT	CASSVELDTDTQYF
NA	NA	TRBV10-3	TRBJ2-2	TGTGCCATCAGTGAGTCAGGCACCGGGGAGCTGTTTTTT	CAISESGTGELFF
NA	few	TRBV27	TRBJ2-2	TGTGCCAGCAGTTTGAACACCGGGGAGCTGTTTTTT	CASSLNTGELFF
NA	NA	TRBV2	TRBJ1-1	TGTGCCAGCAGTGAAGTGCAGGGGATGAACACTGAAGCTTTCTTT	CASSEVQGMNTEAFF
TRBD2	NA	TRBV5-1	TRBJ2-2	TGCGCCAGCAGCTTGGGGCTAGCGGGAACGAACACCGGGGAGCTGTTTTTT	CASSLGLAGTNTGELFF
NA	NA	TRBV25-1	TRBJ1-1	TGTGCCAGCAGTGAATCGAACACTGAAGCTTTCTTT	CASSESNTEAFF
TRBD1	NA	TRBV5-4	TRBJ2-7	TGTGCCAGCAGCCCTACAGGGGGCGAGCAGTACTTC	CASSPTGGEQYF
NA	NA	TRBV7-9	TRBJ1-1	TGTGCCAGCAGCTTAGCGACGAACGTGGGTTTACACACTGAAGCTTTCTTT	CASSLATNVGLHTEAFF
TRBD2	NA	TRBV14	TRBJ2-7	TGTGCCAGCAGCCAGGGACTACATTTCTACGAGCAGTACTTC	CASSQGLHFYEQYF
TRBD1	NA	TRBV25-1	TRBJ2-3	TGTGCCAGCAGTCAGGGACAGGGCACAGATACGCAGTATTTT	CASSQGQGTDTQYF
NA	NA	TRBV6-5	TRBJ1-1	TGTGCCAGCAGTGAAATAGGTGAAGCTTTCTTT	CASSEIGEAFF
NA	NA	TRBV7-2	TRBJ1-1	TGTGCCAGCAGCTCCTTGGTGAACACTGAAGCTTTCTTT	CASSSLVNTEAFF
NA	NA	TRBV28	TRBJ1-1	TGTGCCAGCAGTCGGCGTCGGGGGATTAGGTCTGAAGCTTTCTTT	CASSRRRGIRSEAFF
NA	few	TRBV7-3	TRBJ1-1	TGTGCCAGCAGCTTACGTTCGGACACTGAAGCTTTCTTT	CASSLRSDTEAFF